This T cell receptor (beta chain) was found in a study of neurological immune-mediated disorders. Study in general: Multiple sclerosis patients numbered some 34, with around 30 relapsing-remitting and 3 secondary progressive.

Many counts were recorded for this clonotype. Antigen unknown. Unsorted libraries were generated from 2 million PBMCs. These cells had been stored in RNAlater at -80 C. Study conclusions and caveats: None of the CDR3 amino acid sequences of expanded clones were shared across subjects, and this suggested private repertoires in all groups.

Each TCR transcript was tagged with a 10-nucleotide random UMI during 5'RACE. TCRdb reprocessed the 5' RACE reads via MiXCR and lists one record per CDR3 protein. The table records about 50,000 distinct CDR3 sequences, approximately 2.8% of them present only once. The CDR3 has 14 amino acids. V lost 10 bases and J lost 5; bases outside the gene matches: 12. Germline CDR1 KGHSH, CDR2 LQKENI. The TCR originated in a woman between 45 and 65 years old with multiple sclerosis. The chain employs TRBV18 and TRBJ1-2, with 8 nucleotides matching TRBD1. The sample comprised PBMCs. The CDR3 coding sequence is TGTGCCACCTCGACAGGACAGGGCGGGTATGGCTACACCTTC. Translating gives CATSTGQGGYGYTF. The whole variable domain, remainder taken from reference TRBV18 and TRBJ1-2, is NAGVMQNPRHLVRRRGQEARLRCSPMKGHSHVYWYRQLPEEGLKFMVYLQKENIIDESGMPKERFSAEFPKEGPSILRIQQVVRGDSAAYFCATSTGQGGYGYTFGSGTRLTVV.